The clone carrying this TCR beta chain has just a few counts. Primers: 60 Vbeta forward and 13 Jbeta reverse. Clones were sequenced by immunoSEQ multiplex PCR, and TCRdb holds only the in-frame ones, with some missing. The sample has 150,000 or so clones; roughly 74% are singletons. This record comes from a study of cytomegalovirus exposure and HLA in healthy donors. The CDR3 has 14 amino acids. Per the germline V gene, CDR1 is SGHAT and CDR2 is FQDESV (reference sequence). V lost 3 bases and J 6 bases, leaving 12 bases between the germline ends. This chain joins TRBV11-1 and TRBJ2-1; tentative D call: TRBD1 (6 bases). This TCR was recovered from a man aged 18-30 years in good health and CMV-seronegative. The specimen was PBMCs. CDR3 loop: CASSFGQGINEQFF. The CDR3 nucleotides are TGTGCCAGCAGCTTTGGCCAGGGGATCAATGAGCAGTTCTTC.